This T cell receptor (beta chain) was identified in a study of cytomegalovirus exposure and HLA in healthy donors. Findings of the study overall: Through in vitro validation, a few CMV-associated chains were shown to be specific for CMV antigens. The authors considered a cluster of highly shared sequence variants likely to be a sequencing artifact.

To note about this clone: Its antigen is not identified.

Primers included in the PCR were 60 Vbeta and 13 Jbeta primers. The protocol was immunoSEQ multiplex PCR, while the TCRdb copy is restricted to in-frame clones and leaves out a portion. The profile covers about 130,000 clones, with 70% to 85% appearing a single time and roughly 2.5% taken by the ten largest. The CDR3 is 13 residues long. The V gene lost 5 bases and the J gene lost 2 bases, with 9 bases spanning the gap. CDR1 SNHLY and CDR2 FYNNEI come from the germline V gene. The source of this sequence is a man in his fifties or sixties in good health and CMV-seronegative. Sequenced sample: PBMCs. The chain couples TRBV2 to TRBJ1-2; D remains ambiguous. This CDR3 is CASSRDKNYGYTF. The CDR3 bases are TGTGCCAGCAGTCGCGACAAGAACTATGGCTACACCTTC.